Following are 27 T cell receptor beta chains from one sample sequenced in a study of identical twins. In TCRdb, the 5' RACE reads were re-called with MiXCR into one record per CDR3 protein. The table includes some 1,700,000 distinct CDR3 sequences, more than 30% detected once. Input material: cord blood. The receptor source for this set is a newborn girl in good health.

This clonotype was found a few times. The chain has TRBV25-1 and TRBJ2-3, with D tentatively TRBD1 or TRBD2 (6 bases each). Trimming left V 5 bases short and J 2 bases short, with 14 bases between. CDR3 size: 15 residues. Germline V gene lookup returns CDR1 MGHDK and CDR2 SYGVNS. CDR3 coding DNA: TGTGCCAGCAGTCACAGGGACTCCTACACAGATACGCAGTATTTT. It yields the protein CASSHRDSYTDTQYF.

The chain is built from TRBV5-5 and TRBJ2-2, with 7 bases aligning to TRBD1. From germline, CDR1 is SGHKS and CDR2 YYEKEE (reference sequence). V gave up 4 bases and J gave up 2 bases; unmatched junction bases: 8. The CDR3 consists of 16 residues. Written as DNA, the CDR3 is TGTGCCAGCAGCCTGCTTGGACAGGACAACACCGGGGAGCTGTTTTTT. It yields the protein CASSLLGQDNTGELFF.

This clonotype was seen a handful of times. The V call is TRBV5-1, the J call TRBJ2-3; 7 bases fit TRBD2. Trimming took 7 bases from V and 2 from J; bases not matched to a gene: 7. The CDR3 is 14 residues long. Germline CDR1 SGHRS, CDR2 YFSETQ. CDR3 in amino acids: CASGSGTTTDTQYF. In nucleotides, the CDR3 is TGCGCCAGCGGAAGCGGGACTACCACAGATACGCAGTATTTT.

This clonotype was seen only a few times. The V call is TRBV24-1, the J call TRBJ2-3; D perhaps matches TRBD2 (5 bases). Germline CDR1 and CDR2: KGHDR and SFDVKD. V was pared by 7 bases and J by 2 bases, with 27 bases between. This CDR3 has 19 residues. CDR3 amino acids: CATRANEGLGTSATDTQYF. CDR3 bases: TGTGCCACCAGGGCAAACGAGGGCTTGGGTACGAGTGCCACAGATACGCAGTATTTT.

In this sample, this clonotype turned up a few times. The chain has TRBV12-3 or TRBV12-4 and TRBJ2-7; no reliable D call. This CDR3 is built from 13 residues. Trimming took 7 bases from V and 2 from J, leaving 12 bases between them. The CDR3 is CASTDSLPYEQYF. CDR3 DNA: TGTGCCAGCACCGACTCTCTGCCCTACGAGCAGTACTTC.

CDR3 DNA sequence: TGTGCCAGCAGTTACAACGGGAGGCACAATGAGCAGTACTTC. The encoded protein is CASSYNGRHNEQYF. The rearrangement joins TRBV6-2 or TRBV6-3 to TRBJ2-5; 7 bases align to TRBD2. V lost 2 bases and J lost 11; bases outside the gene matches: 11. The CDR3 is 14 residues long. Germline V gives CDR1 MNHEY, CDR2 SVGEGT.

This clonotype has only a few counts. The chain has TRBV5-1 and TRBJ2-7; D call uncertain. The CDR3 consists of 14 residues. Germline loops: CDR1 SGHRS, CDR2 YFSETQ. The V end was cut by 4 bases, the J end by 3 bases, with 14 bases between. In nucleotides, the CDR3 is TGCGCCAGCAGCACCGCGTATGGGCGCTACGAGCAGTACTTC. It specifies CASSTAYGRYEQYF.

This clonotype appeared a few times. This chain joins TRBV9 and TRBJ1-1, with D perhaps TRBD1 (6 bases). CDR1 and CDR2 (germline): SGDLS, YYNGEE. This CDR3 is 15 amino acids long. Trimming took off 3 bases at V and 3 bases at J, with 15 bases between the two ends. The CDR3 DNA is TGTGCCAGCAGCGGATACAGGGAGTTGGACACTGAAGCTTTCTTT. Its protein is CASSGYRELDTEAFF.

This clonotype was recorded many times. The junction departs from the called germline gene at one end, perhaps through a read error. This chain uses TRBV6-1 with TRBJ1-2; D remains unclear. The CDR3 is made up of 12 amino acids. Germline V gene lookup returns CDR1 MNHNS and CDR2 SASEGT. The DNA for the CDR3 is TGCGCCAGCAGTGATTTGGGATATGGCTACACCTTC. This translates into CASSDLGYGYTF.

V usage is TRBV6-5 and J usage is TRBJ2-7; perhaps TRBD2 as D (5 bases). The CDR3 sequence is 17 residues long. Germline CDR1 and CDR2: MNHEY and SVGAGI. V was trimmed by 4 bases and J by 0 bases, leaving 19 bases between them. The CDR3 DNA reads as TGTGCCAGCAGTTCCACACGTTTAGCGTCTTCCTCCTACGAGCAGTACTTC. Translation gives CASSSTRLASSSYEQYF.

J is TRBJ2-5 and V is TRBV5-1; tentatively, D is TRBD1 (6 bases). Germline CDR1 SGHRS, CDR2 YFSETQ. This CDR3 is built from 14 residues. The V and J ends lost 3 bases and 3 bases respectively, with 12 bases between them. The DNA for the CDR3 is TGCGCCAGCAGCTACTACCGGGACAAAGAGACCCAGTACTTC. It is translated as CASSYYRDKETQYF.

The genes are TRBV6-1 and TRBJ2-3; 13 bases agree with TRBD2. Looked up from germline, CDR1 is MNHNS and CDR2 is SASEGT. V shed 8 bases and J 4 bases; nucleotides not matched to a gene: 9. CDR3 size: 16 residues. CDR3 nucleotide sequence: TGTGCCAGCTCTTATGGACTAGCGGGAGTTCCAGATACGCAGTATTTT. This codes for CASSYGLAGVPDTQYF.

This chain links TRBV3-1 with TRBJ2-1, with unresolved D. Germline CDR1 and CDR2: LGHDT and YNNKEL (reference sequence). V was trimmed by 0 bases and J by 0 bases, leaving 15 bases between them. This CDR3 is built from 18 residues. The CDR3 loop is CASSQEGIALSSYNEQFF. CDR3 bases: TGTGCCAGCAGCCAAGAGGGGATCGCCCTGAGCTCCTACAATGAGCAGTTCTTC.

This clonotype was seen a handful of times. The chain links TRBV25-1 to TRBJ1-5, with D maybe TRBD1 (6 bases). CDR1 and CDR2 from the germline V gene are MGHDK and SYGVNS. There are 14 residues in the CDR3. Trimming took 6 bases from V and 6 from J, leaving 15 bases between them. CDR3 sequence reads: CASSPQGRTQPQHF. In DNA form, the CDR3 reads TGTGCCAGCAGCCCCCAGGGGCGGACTCAGCCCCAGCATTTT.

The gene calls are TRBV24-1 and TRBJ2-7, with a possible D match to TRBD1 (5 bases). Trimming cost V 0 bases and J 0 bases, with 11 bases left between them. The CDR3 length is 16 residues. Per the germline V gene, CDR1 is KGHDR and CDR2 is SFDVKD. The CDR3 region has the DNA TGTGCCACCAGTGATTTGCGAAGGACAAGCTCCTACGAGCAGTACTTC. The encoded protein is CATSDLRRTSSYEQYF.

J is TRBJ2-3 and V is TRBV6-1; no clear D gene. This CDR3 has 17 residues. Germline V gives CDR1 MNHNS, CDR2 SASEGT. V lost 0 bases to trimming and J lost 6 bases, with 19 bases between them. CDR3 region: CASSEAEISFYADTQYF. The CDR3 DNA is TGTGCCAGCAGTGAAGCAGAGATAAGTTTTTATGCGGATACGCAGTATTTT.

In nucleotides, the CDR3 is TGTGCCAGCAGCCCAGGGGGCCGACAGAACTATGGCTACACCTTC. Protein product: CASSPGGRQNYGYTF. The chain combines TRBV11-2 with TRBJ1-2, with 8 bases identical to TRBD1. Germline-derived CDR1 and CDR2 are SGHAT and FQNNGV. The trim removed 5 bases at V and 2 bases at J, leaving 7 bases unmatched. The CDR3 contains 15 residues.

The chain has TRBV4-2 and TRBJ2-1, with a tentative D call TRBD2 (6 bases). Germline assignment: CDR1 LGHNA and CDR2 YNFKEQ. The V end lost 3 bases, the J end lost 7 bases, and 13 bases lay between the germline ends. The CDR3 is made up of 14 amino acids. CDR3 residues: CASSQGGRENEQFF. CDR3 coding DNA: TGTGCCAGCAGCCAGGGAGGACGGGAAAATGAGCAGTTCTTC.

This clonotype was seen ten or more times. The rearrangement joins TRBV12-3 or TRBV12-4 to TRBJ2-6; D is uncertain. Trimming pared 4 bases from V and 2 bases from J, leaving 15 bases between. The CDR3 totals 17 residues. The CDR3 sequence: CASSSGLTPTGANVLTF. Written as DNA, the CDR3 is TGTGCCAGCAGTTCGGGCCTTACCCCAACTGGGGCCAACGTCCTGACTTTC.

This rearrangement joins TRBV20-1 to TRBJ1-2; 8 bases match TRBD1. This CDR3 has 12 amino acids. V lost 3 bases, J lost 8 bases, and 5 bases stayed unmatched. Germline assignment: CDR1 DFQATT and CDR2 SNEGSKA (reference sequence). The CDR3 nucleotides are TGCAGTGCTAGGGACAGGGAGGAGGGCTACACCTTC. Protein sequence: CSARDREEGYTF.

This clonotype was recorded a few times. CDR3 DNA sequence: TGCGCCAGCAGCCAAGGGACTAGTGTGTACGAGCAGTACTTC. Its protein product is CASSQGTSVYEQYF. The chain carries TRBV4-1 and TRBJ2-7; TRBD2 matches 7 bases. Germline CDR1 reads MGHRA; CDR2 reads YSYEKL. The CDR3 runs 14 residues. J lost 4 bases, V lost 1 base, and 4 bases had no gene match.

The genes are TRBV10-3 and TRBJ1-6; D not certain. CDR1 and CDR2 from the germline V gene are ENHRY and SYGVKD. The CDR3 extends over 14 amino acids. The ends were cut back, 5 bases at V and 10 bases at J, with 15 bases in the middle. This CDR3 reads CAISRTGEKSPLHF. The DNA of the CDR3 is TGTGCCATCAGTAGGACGGGCGAAAAGTCACCCCTCCACTTT.

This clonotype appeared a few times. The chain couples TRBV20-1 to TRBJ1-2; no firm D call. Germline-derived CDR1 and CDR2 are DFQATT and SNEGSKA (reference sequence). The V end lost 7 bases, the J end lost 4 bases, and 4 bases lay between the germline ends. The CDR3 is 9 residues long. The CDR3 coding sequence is TGCAGTGGGTTCTATGGCTACACCTTC. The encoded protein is CSGFYGYTF.

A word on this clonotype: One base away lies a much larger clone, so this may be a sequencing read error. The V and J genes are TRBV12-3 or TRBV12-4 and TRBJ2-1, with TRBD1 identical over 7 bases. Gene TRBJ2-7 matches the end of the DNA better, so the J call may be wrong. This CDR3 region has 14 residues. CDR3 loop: CASIARGYYNEQYF. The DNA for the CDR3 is TGTGCCAGCATAGCCAGGGGGTATTACAATGAGCAGTACTTC.

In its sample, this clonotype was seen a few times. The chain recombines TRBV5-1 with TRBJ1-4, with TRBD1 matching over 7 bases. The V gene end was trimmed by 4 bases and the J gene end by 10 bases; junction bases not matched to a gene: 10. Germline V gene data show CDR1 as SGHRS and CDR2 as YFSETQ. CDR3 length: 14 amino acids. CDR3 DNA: TGCGCCAGCAGCACCCGGACAGGCACGGGAAAACTGTTTTTT. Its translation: CASSTRTGTGKLFF.

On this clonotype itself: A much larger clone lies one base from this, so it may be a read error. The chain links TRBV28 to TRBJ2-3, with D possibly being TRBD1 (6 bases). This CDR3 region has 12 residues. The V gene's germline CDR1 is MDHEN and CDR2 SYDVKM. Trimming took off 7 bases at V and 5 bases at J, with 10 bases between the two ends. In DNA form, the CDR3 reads TGTGCCAGCACAGGGGACAAAGATACGCAGTATTTT. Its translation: CASTGDKDTQYF.

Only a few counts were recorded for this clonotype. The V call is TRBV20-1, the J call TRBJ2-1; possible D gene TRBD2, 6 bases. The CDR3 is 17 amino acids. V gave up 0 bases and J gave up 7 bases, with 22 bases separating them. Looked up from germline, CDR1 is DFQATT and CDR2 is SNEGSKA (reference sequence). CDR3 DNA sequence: TGCAGTGCTAGAGATCCCTCTAGCGTTTGGGTCCTTAATGAGCAGTTCTTC. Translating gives CSARDPSSVWVLNEQFF.